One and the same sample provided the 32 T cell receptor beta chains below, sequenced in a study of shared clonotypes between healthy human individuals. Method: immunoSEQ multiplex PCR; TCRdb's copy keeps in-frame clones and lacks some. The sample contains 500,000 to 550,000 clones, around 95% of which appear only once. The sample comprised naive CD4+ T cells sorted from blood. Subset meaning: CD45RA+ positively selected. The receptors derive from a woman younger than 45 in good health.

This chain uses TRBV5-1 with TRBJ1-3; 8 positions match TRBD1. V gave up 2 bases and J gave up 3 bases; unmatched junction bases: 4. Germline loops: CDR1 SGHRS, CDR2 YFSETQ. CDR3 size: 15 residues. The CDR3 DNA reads TGCGCCAGCAGCTTTAGGACAGGGAGTGGAAACACCATATATTTT. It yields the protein CASSFRTGSGNTIYF. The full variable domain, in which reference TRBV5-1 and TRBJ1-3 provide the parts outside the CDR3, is KAGVTQTPRYLIKTRGQQVTLSCSPISGHRSVSWYQQTPGQGLQFLFEYFSETQRNKGNFPGRFSGRQFSNSRSEMNVSTLELGDSALYLCASSFRTGSGNTIYFGEGSWLTVV.

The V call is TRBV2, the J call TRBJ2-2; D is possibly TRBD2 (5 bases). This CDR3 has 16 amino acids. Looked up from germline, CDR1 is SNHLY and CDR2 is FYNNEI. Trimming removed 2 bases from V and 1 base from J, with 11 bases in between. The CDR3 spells CASSERVARNTGELFF. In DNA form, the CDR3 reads TGTGCCAGCAGTGAAAGGGTAGCGAGGAACACCGGGGAGCTGTTTTTT.

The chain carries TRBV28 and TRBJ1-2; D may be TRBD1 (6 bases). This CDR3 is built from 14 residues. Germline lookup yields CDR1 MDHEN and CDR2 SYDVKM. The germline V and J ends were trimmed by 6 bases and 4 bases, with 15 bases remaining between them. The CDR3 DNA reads TGTGCCAGCAGAGGGGGGGGGCGGCGCTATGGCTACACCTTC. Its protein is CASRGGGRRYGYTF.

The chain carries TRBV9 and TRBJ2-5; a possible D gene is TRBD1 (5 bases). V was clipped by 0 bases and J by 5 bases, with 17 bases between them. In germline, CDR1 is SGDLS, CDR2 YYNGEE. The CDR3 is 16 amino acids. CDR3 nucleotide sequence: TGTGCCAGCAGCGTAGGTTCAGGGTCAAACGGGGAGACCCAGTACTTC. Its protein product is CASSVGSGSNGETQYF.

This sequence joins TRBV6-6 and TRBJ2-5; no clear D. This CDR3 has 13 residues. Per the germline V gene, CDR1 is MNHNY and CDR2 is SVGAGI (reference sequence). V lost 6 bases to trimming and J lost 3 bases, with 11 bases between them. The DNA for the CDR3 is TGTGCCAGCAGCCCCCACCGTAAAGAGACCCAGTACTTC. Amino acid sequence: CASSPHRKETQYF.

CDR3 in DNA: TGTGCCAGCTCACCACCAATAGCCGGGGGTACAGGCTATGGCTACACCTTC. Encoded protein: CASSPPIAGGTGYGYTF. The chain employs TRBV18 and TRBJ1-2; tentative D call: TRBD1 (5 bases). Trimming removed 0 bases from V and 4 bases from J, with 18 bases in between. The CDR3 spans 17 residues. Germline CDR1 is KGHSH and CDR2 is LQKENI.

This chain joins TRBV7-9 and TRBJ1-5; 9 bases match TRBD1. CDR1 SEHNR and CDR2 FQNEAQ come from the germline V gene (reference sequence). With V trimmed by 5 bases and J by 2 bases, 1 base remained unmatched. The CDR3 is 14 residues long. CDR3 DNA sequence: TGTGCCAGCAGCCGGACAGGGGGCAATCAGCCCCAGCATTTT. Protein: CASSRTGGNQPQHF.

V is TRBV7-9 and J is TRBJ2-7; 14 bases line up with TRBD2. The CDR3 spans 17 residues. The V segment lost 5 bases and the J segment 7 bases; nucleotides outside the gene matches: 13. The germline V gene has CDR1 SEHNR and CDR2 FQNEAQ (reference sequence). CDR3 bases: TGTGCCAGCAGCGCGGGACTAGCGGGAGACCTCACTTTGGAGCAGTACTTC. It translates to CASSAGLAGDLTLEQYF. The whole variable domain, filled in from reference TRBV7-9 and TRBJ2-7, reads DTGVSQNPRHKITKRGQNVTFRCDPISEHNRLYWYRQTLGQGPEFLTYFQNEAQLEKSRLLSDRFSAERPKGSFSTLEIQRTEQGDSAMYLCASSAGLAGDLTLEQYFGPGTRLTVT.

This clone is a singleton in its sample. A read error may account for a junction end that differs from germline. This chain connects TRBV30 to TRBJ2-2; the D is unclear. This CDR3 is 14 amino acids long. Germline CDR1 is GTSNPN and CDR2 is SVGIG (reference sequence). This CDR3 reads CAWSPFKNAGELFF. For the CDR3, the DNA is TGTGCCTGGAGCCCCTTTAAGAACGCCGGGGAGCTGTTTTTT.

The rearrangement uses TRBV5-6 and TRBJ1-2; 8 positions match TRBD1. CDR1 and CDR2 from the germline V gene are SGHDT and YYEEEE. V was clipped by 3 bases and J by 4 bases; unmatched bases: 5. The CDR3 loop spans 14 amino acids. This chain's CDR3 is CASSSKGQVYGYTF. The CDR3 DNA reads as TGTGCCAGCAGCTCTAAGGGACAGGTCTATGGCTACACCTTC.

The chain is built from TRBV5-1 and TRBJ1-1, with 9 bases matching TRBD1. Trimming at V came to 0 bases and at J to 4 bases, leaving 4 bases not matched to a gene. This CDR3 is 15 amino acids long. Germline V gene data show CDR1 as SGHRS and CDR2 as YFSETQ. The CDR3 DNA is TGCGCCAGCAGCTTGGCACTGACAGGGGGCACTGAAGCTTTCTTT. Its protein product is CASSLALTGGTEAFF. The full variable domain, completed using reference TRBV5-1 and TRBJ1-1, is KAGVTQTPRYLIKTRGQQVTLSCSPISGHRSVSWYQQTPGQGLQFLFEYFSETQRNKGNFPGRFSGRQFSNSRSEMNVSTLELGDSALYLCASSLALTGGTEAFFGQGTRLTVV.

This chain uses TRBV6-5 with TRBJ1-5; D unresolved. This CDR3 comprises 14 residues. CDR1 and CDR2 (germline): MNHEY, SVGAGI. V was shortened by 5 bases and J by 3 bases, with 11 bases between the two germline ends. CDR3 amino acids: CASSLYRDNQPQHF. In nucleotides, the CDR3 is TGTGCCAGCAGTCTTTACCGGGACAATCAGCCCCAGCATTTT.

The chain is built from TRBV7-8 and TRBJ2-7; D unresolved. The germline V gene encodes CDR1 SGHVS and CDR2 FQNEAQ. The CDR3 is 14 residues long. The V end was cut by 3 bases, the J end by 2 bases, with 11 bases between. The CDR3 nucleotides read TGTGCCAGCAGCTTGGCTGGCAGCGCCTACGAGCAGTACTTC. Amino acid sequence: CASSLAGSAYEQYF.

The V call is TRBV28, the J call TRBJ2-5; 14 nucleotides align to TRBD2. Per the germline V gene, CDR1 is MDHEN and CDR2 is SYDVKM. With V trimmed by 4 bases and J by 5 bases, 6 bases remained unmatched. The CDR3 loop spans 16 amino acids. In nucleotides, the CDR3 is TGTGCCAGCAGTTCTCCGGGACTAGCGGGAGTCGAGACCCAGTACTTC. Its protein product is CASSSPGLAGVETQYF.

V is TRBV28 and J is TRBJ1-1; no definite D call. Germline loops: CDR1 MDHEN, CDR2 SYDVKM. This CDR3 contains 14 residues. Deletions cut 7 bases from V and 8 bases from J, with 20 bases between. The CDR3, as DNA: TGTGCCAGCACCTCCAAGGGCGTGTACCCCGAAGCTTTCTTT. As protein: CASTSKGVYPEAFF.

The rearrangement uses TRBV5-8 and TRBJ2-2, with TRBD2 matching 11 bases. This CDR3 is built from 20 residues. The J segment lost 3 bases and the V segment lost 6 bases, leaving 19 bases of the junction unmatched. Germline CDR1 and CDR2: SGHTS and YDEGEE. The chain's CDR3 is CASTIPGFDPSGRYTGELFF. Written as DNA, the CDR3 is TGTGCCAGCACCATTCCTGGATTCGATCCTAGCGGGAGGTACACCGGGGAGCTGTTTTTT.

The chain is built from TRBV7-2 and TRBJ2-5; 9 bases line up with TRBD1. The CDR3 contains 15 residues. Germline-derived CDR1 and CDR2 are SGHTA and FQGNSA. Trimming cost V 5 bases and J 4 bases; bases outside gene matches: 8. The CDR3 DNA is TGTGCCAGCAGCCGGCTGGGACAGGGAATAGAGACCCAGTACTTC. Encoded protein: CASSRLGQGIETQYF.

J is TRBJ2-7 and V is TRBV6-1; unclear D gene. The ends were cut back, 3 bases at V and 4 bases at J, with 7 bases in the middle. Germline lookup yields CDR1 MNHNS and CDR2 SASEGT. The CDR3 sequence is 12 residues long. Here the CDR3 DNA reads TGTGCCAGCAGTGAGGCGGCTTACGAGCAGTACTTC. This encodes CASSEAAYEQYF.

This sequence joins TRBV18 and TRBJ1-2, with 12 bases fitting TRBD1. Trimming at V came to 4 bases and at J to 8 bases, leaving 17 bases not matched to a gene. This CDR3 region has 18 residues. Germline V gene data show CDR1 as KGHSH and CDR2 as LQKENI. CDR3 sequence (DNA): TGTGCCAGCTCACTGTCCGGGACAGGGGGCGAGTTGGAGAGAGGCTACACCTTC. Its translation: CASSLSGTGGELERGYTF. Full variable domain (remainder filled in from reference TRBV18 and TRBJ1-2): NAGVMQNPRHLVRRRGQEARLRCSPMKGHSHVYWYRQLPEEGLKFMVYLQKENIIDESGMPKERFSAEFPKEGPSILRIQQVVRGDSAAYFCASSLSGTGGELERGYTFGSGTRLTVV.

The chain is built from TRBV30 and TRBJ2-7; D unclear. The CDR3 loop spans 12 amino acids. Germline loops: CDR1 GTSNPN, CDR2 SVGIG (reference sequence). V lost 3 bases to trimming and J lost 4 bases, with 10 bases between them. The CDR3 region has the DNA TGTGCCTGGAGCCTCGCAGCTTACGAGCAGTACTTC. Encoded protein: CAWSLAAYEQYF.

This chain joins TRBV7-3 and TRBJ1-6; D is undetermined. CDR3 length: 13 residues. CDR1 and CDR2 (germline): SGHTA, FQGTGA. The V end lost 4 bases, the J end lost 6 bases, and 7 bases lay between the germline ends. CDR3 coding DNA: TGTGCCAGCAGCTCCGGGCCTAATTCACCCCTCCACTTT. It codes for CASSSGPNSPLHF.

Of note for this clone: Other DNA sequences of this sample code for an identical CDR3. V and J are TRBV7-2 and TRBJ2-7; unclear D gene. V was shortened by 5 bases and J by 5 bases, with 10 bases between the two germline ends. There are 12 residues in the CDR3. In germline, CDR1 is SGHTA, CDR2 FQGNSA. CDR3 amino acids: CASSLWRDEQYF. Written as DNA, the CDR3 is TGTGCCAGCAGCCTTTGGCGAGACGAGCAGTACTTC.

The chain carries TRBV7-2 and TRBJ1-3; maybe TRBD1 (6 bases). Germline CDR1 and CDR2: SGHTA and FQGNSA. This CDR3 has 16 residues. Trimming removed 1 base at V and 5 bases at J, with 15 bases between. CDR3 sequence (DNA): TGTGCCAGCAGCTTAGGGGGCCAGGGGAGACGAAACACCATATATTTT. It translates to CASSLGGQGRRNTIYF.

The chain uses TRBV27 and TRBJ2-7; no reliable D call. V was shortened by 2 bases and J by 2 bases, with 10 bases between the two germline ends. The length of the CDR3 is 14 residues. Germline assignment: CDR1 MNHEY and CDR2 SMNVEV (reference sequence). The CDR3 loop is CASSLTGSTYEQYF. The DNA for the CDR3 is TGTGCCAGCAGTTTAACCGGCAGTACCTACGAGCAGTACTTC.

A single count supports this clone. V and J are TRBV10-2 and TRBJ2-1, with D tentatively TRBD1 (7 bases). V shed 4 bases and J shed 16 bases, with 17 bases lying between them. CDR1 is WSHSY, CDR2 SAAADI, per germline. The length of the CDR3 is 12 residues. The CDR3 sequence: CASSGQGEVRFF. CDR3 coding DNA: TGCGCCAGCAGTGGCCAGGGGGAGGTTCGATTCTTC.

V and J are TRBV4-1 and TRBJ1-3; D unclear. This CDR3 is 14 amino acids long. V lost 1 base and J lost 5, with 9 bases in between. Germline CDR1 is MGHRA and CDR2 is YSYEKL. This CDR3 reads CASSQVRERNTIYF. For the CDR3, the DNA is TGCGCCAGCAGCCAAGTAAGGGAACGAAACACCATATATTTT.

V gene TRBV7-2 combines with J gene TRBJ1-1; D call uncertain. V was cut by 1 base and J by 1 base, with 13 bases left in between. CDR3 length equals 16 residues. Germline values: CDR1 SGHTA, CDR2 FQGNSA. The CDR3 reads CASSLESVRGNTEAFF. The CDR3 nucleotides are TGTGCCAGCAGCTTAGAGTCGGTACGCGGGAACACTGAAGCTTTCTTT.

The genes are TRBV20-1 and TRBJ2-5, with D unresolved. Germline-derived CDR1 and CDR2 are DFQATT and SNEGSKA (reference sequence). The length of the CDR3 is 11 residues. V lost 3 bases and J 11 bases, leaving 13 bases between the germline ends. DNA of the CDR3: TGCAGTGCTAGTTCGGATGAGGAGCAGTACTTC. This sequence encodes CSASSDEEQYF.

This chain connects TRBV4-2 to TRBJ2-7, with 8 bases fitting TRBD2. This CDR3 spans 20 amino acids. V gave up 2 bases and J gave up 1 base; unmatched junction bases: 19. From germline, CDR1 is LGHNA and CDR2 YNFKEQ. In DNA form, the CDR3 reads TGTGCCAGCAGCCAACGAGCGGGAGCGGGAGAGGATTCAGGTTCCTACGAGCAGTACTTC. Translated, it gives CASSQRAGAGEDSGSYEQYF.

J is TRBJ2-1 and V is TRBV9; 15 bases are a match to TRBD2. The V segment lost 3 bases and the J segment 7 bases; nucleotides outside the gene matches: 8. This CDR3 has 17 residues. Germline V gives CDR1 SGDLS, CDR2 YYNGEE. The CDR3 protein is CASSGGGLAGGSNEQFF. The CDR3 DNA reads TGTGCCAGCAGCGGTGGCGGACTAGCGGGAGGGAGTAATGAGCAGTTCTTC. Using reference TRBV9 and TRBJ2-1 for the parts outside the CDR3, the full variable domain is DSGVTQTPKHLITATGQRVTLRCSPRSGDLSVYWYQQSLDQGLQFLIQYYNGEERAKGNILERFSAQQFPDLHSELNLSSLELGDSALYFCASSGGGLAGGSNEQFFGPGTRLTVL.

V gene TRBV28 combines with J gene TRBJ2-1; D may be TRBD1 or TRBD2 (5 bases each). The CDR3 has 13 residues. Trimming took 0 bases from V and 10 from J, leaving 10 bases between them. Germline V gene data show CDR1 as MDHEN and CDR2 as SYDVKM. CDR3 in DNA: TGTGCCAGCAGTTTATGGAAGGGACGCGAGCAGTTCTTC. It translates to CASSLWKGREQFF.

CDR3 nucleotide sequence: TGTGCCACGGCGCCTTACAGGGGCACCTACGAGCAGTACTTC. It translates to CATAPYRGTYEQYF. The chain combines TRBV27 with TRBJ2-7, with 7 positions matching TRBD1. The V gene end was trimmed by 10 bases and the J gene end by 2 bases; junction bases not matched to a gene: 11. CDR3 length: 14 amino acids. Germline V gene lookup returns CDR1 MNHEY and CDR2 SMNVEV (reference sequence).